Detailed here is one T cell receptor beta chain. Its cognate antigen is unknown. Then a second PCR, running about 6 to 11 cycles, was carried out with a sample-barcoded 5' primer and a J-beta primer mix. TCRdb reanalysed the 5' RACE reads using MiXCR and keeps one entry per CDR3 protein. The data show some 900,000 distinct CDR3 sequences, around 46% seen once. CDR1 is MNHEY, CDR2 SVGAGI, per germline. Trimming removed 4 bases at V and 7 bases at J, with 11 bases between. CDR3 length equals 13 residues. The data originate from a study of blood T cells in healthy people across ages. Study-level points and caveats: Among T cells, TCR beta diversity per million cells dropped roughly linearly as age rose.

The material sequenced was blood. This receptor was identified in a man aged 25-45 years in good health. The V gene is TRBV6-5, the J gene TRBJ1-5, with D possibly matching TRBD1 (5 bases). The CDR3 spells CASSSGYGQPQHF. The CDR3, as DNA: TGTGCCAGCAGTTCAGGGTACGGCCAGCCCCAGCATTTT.